This TCR beta chain was obtained from a study of T cell responses to AZD1222 COVID-19 vaccine. Findings of the study overall: The donor group comprised mostly white British people and more females; the analysis possibly underestimated clonal diversity. Among spike-specific TCRs, nearly half reportedly target unmutated variant regions. Spike-spanning, vaccine-associated CD4 TCRs were dominant at 160-218 and 743-854.

V was pared by 1 base and J by 0 bases, with 7 bases between. CDR1 is SEHNR, CDR2 FQNEAQ, per germline (reference sequence). CDR3 length equals 14 residues. TCRdb's table, derived via immunoSEQ multiplex PCR, lists solely in-frame clones and lacks some. Here the sample spans approximately 130,000 clones, roughly nine tenths being singletons. A remark on this clone: The antigen is not known.

The source is an adult in good health. The gene calls are TRBV7-9 and TRBJ2-7; D unresolved. Source: peripheral blood, taken on day 0 of AZD1222 vaccination. CDR3 coding DNA: TGTGCCAGCAGCTTAGGCAGTAGCTCCTACGAGCAGTACTTC. The encoded protein is CASSLGSSSYEQYF.